These 13 T cell receptor beta chains came from one sample sequenced in a study of T cell responses to AZD1222 COVID-19 vaccine. Produced via immunoSEQ multiplex PCR; TCRdb's table is partial and in-frame only. Here the sample spans roughly 120,000 clones, roughly 90% being singletons. The input for sequencing was peripheral blood, taken on day 0 of AZD1222 vaccination. The source is an adult in good health.

The rearrangement uses TRBV5-1 and TRBJ2-7; TRBD1 is a possible D gene (5 bases). The CDR3 consists of 14 residues. With 0 bases removed from V and 9 bases from J, the gap between germline ends came to 16 bases. Per the germline V gene, CDR1 is SGHRS and CDR2 is YFSETQ. The DNA of the CDR3 is TGCGCCAGCAGCTTGGCGACCATGCAGGGTAGGCAGTACTTC. Protein sequence: CASSLATMQGRQYF.

This sequence joins TRBV10-3 and TRBJ1-1, with a possible D match to TRBD1 (5 bases). Germline V gene data show CDR1 as ENHRY and CDR2 as SYGVKD. V gave up 6 bases and J gave up 11 bases, with 19 bases separating them. The CDR3 length is 13 residues. The CDR3 is CAIRGDPWARAFF. Here the CDR3 DNA reads TGTGCCATCAGGGGGGACCCCTGGGCAAGGGCTTTCTTT.

The gene calls are TRBV12-3 or TRBV12-4 and TRBJ1-3, with D tentatively TRBD1 (6 bases). V was shortened by 2 bases and J by 9 bases, with 11 bases between the two germline ends. The CDR3 spans 13 residues. The CDR3 sequence is CASSLLRGGTIYF. The CDR3 bases are TGTGCCAGCAGTTTACTCAGGGGTGGCACCATATATTTT.

The DNA of the CDR3 is TGCGCCAGGCACCCAGGGGGCGCGGGGGGTGGCTACACCTTC. Translation: CARHPGGAGGGYTF. This sequence joins TRBV5-1 and TRBJ1-2, with 8 bases matching TRBD1. Germline loops: CDR1 SGHRS, CDR2 YFSETQ. The CDR3 contains 14 residues. V shed 8 bases and J 7 bases; nucleotides not matched to a gene: 13.

The chain couples TRBV7-8 to TRBJ1-5, with D possibly TRBD1 on 5 matching bases. The CDR3 covers 14 residues. Trimming took 0 bases from V and 6 from J, leaving 9 bases between them. CDR1 SGHVS and CDR2 FQNEAQ come from the germline V gene. CDR3 sequence reads: CASSLAGVAQPQHF. The CDR3 bases are TGTGCCAGCAGCTTAGCGGGGGTCGCTCAGCCCCAGCATTTT.

J is TRBJ2-7 and V is TRBV6-7, with D tentatively TRBD2 (5 bases). TRBV6-7 is placed among ORFs of uncertain function. With 4 bases removed from V and 6 bases from J, the gap between germline ends came to 25 bases. The CDR3 extends over 17 amino acids. The CDR3: CASSSVRGGSSGGEQYF. CDR3 nucleotides: TGTGCCAGCAGTTCCGTCCGCGGCGGGTCCTCTGGCGGCGAGCAGTACTTC.

The gene calls are TRBV27 and TRBJ1-2; D is perhaps TRBD1 (6 bases). The CDR3 is 15 amino acids. In germline, CDR1 is MNHEY, CDR2 SMNVEV (reference sequence). The V and J ends lost 3 bases and 4 bases respectively, with 15 bases between them. The CDR3 here is CASSFATGGVYGYTF. DNA of the CDR3: TGTGCCAGCAGTTTCGCAACCGGGGGCGTCTATGGCTACACCTTC.

The J gene is TRBJ1-3, the V gene TRBV19; weak D call: TRBD1 (6 bases). The germline V gene encodes CDR1 LNHDA and CDR2 SQIVND (reference sequence). Deletions cut 6 bases from V and 4 bases from J, with 10 bases between. The CDR3 spans 13 residues. CDR3 amino acids: CASSMDRGNTIYF. CDR3 nucleotides: TGTGCCAGTAGCATGGACAGAGGAAACACCATATATTTT.

This chain uses TRBV19 with TRBJ1-6; D is ambiguous. Germline CDR1 reads LNHDA; CDR2 reads SQIVND (reference sequence). V was clipped by 5 bases and J by 8 bases, with 16 bases between them. There are 15 residues in the CDR3. The CDR3 is CASSPADLSHSPLHF. The CDR3 nucleotides are TGTGCCAGTAGTCCCGCGGACCTGTCCCATTCACCCCTCCACTTT.

The rearrangement links TRBV19 to TRBJ2-1; no reliable D call. The CDR3 contains 13 residues. CDR1 and CDR2 from the germline V gene are LNHDA and SQIVND (reference sequence). Trimming removed 6 bases from V and 0 bases from J, with 6 bases in between. The CDR3 bases are TGTGCCAGTAGCTTGACCTCCTACAATGAGCAGTTCTTC. This codes for CASSLTSYNEQFF.

The gene calls are TRBV3-1 (or the pseudogene TRBV3-2) and TRBJ1-1; the D is unclear. Looked up from germline, CDR1 is LGHDT and CDR2 is YNNKEL (reference sequence). V was clipped by 0 bases and J by 2 bases, with 13 bases between them. The CDR3 has 16 residues. The CDR3 DNA is TGTGCCAGCAGCCAAGATGGAGGCAGAGGTAACACTGAAGCTTTCTTT. It is translated as CASSQDGGRGNTEAFF.

This rearrangement joins TRBV6-6 to TRBJ1-5; perhaps TRBD1 as D (5 bases). The CDR3 loop spans 13 amino acids. CDR1 MNHNY and CDR2 SVGAGI come from the germline V gene (reference sequence). Deletions cut 5 bases from V and 1 base from J, with 6 bases between. The CDR3 bases are TGTGCCAGCAGTAAGGGGAGCAATCAGCCCCAGCATTTT. Its protein is CASSKGSNQPQHF.

This chain links TRBV28 with TRBJ2-7, with D perhaps matching TRBD1 (6 bases). Trimming shortened V by 8 bases and J by 1 base, and 9 bases separated the two germline ends. Germline CDR1 and CDR2: MDHEN and SYDVKM. CDR3 length equals 12 residues. The DNA for the CDR3 is TGTGCCAGCTCACAGGGTTCCTACGAGCAGTACTTC. Residues: CASSQGSYEQYF.